This T cell receptor (beta chain) derives from a study of early T cells in non-severe SARS-CoV-2 infection. CDR1 MNHEY and CDR2 SMNVEV come from the germline V gene (reference sequence). The V gene end was trimmed by 5 bases and the J gene end by 7 bases; junction bases not matched to a gene: 10. The length of the CDR3 is 15 residues. Unique molecular identifiers tagged individual cDNA molecules. TCRdb passed the 5' RACE reads through MiXCR, listing each CDR3 protein once. The sample includes around 83,000 distinct CDR3 sequences, around 9.3% of them seen just once. The receptor comes from an adult who was a healthcare worker with PCR-confirmed SARS-CoV-2 infection or an uninfected control (not recorded which). The material was whole blood, obtained at baseline. The rearrangement links TRBV27 to TRBJ2-1; 8 bases match TRBD1. CDR3 sequence: CASSPRTGMSNEQFF. The CDR3 coding sequence is TGTGCCAGCAGTCCTCGGACAGGGATGAGTAATGAGCAGTTCTTC.